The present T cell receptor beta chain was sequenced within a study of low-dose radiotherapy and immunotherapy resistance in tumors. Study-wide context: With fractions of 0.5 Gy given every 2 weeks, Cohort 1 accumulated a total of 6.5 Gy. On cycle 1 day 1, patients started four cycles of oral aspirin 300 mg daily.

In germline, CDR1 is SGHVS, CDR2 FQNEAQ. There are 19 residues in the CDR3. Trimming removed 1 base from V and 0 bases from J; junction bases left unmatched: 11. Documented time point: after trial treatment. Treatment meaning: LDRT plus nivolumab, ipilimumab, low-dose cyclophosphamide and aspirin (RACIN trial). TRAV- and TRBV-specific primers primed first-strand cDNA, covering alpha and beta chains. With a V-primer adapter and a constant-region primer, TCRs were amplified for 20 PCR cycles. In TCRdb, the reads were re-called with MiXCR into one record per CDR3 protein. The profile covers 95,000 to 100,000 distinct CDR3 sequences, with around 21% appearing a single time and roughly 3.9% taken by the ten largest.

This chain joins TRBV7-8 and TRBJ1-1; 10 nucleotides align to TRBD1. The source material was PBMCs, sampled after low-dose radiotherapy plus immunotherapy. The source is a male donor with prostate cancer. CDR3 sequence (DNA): TGTGCCAGCAGCTTAGGGTTGGGACAGGGGTCCTCGATGAACACTGAAGCTTTCTTT. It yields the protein CASSLGLGQGSSMNTEAFF.